Sequencing of this T cell receptor beta chain was carried out in a study of blood T cell repertoires in COVID-19. Individuals drawn from approximately 26 US areas were roughly 18 to 95 years old. Germline loops: CDR1 LNHDA, CDR2 SQIVND (reference sequence). The CDR3 totals 15 residues. Trimming pared 7 bases from V and 3 bases from J, leaving 18 bases between. Clones were read by immunoSEQ multiplex PCR, and TCRdb kept only the in-frame ones, dropping some. The sample carries a few hundred thousand clones, about 90% recorded once. The receptor's source is a woman under 40 who had recovered from COVID-19. The material sequenced was PBMCs or T cells enriched from blood (not recorded which). This chain joins TRBV19 and TRBJ1-2, with a weak D call TRBD1 (5 bases). As DNA, the CDR3 is TGTGCCAGTAAAGGAGGAGGTGGGGGGGACTATGGCTACACCTTC. It yields the protein CASKGGGGGDYGYTF.